The rows below give T cell receptor beta chains drawn from one sample of a study of cytomegalovirus exposure and HLA in healthy donors. Some clones are missing from TCRdb's copy, which holds only in-frame ones; the method was immunoSEQ multiplex PCR. The table has hundreds of thousands of clones, more than 75% seen once. Sequenced sample: PBMCs. The receptor set was obtained from a man aged 18 to 29 in good health and CMV-seronegative. The conserved cysteine and the conserved F or W are not part of the CDR3 here. The D gene is left open where the match is weak. Some rows have no size entry. The others give once, few or many, or a class for an expanded clone.

J: TRBJ1-3
size: .
D: .
V: TRBV9
CDR3: ASSVYGRAAYGNTIY

J: TRBJ1-2
size: .
D: TRBD1
V: TRBV4-1
CDR3: ASSHQLDRVYYGYT

J: TRBJ2-3
size: .
D: TRBD1
V: TRBV5-6
CDR3: ASRGQGMHLFTDTQY

J: TRBJ1-6
size: .
D: TRBD1
V: TRBV2
CDR3: ASRSGTETNSPLH

J: TRBJ2-2
size: .
D: .
V: TRBV9
CDR3: ASSVVPGRGELF

J: TRBJ2-1
size: .
D: .
V: TRBV11-2
CDR3: ASSFPGTWNEQF

J: TRBJ2-7
size: .
D: TRBD1
V: TRBV11-3
CDR3: ASSSGWGDRGDEQY

J: TRBJ2-1
size: .
D: TRBD2
V: TRBV7-2
CDR3: ASSIYGLASEQF

J: TRBJ1-2
size: .
D: .
V: TRBV28
CDR3: ASSPNLAYGYT

J: TRBJ1-1
size: .
D: .
V: TRBV21-1
CDR3: ASSPGVTEAF

J: TRBJ2-1
size: .
D: TRBD2
V: TRBV28
CDR3: ASSKLAGVTHEQF

J: TRBJ1-1
size: .
D: .
V: TRBV9
CDR3: ASSVVPGAAAHTEAF

J: TRBJ2-7
size: once
D: TRBD1
V: TRBV7-7
CDR3: ASSWDRDYEQY

J: TRBJ2-3
size: once
D: .
V: TRBV5-1
CDR3: ASSAGTDTQY

J: TRBJ1-2
size: once
D: .
V: TRBV4-3
CDR3: ASSLVQGRDGYT